Given below is one TCR beta chain in context. This record belongs to a study of cytomegalovirus exposure and HLA in healthy donors. The PCR was carried out with 60 Vbeta primers and 13 Jbeta primers. Assay: immunoSEQ multiplex PCR; the TCRdb copy retains only in-frame clones and omits some. The table lists approximately 170,000 clones, roughly 84% of them singletons. Germline CDR1 and CDR2: LNHNV and YYDKDF (reference sequence). V was trimmed by 0 bases and J by 0 bases, leaving 6 bases between them. There are 15 residues in the CDR3. The material sequenced was PBMCs. The origin of this receptor is a male donor in good health and CMV-seronegative. The V and J genes are TRBV15 and TRBJ1-5; D is possibly TRBD1 (5 bases). The CDR3 bases are TGTGCCACCAGCAGAGAAGGGGCTAGCAATCAGCCCCAGCATTTT. It specifies CATSREGASNQPQHF.